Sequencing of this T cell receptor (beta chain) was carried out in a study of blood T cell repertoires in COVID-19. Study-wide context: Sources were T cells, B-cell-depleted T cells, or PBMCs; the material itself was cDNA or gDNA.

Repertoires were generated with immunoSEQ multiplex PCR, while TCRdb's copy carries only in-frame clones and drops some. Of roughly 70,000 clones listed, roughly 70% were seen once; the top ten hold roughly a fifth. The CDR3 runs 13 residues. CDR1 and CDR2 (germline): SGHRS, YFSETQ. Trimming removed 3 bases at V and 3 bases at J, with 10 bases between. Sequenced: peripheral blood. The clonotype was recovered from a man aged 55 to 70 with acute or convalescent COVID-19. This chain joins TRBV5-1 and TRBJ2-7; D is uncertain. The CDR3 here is CASSSRLNYEQYF. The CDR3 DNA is TGCGCCAGCAGCTCCAGATTAAACTACGAGCAGTACTTC.